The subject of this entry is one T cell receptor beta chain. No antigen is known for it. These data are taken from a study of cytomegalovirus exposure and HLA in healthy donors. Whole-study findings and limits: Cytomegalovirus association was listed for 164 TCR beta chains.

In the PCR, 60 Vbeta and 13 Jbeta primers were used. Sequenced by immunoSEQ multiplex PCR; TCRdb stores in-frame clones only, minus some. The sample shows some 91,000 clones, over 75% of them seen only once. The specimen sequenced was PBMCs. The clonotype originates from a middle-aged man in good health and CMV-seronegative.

This CDR3 reads CASSERGREQFF. The CDR3, as DNA: TGTGCCAGCAGTGAGCGGGGGCGTGAGCAGTTCTTC. The chain uses TRBV6-1 and TRBJ2-1; TRBD2 might be the D (7 bases). From germline, CDR1 is MNHNS and CDR2 SASEGT. This CDR3 has 12 amino acids. Trimming removed 3 bases from V and 9 bases from J, with 9 bases in between.